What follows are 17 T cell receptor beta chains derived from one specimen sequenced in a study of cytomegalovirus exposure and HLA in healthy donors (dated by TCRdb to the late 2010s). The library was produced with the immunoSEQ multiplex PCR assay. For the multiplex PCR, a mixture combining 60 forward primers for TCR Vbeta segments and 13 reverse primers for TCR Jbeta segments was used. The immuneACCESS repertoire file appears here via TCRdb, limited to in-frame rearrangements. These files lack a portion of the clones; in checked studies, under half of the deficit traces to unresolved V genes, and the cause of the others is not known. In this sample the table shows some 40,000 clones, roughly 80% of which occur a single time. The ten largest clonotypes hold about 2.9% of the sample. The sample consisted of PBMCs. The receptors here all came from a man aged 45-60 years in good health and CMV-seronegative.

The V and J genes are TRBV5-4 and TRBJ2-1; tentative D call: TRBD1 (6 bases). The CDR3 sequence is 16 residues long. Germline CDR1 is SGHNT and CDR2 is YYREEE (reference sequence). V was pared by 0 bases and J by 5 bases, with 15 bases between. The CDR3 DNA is TGTGCCAGCAGCTTGGACGGGACACCGGTCGACAATGAGCAGTTCTTC. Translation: CASSLDGTPVDNEQFF.

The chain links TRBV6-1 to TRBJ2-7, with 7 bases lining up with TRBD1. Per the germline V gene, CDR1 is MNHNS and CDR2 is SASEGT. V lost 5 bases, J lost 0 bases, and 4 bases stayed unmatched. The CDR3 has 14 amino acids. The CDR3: CASSSGQPSYEQYF. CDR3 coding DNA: TGTGCCAGCAGTTCGGGACAGCCCTCCTACGAGCAGTACTTC.

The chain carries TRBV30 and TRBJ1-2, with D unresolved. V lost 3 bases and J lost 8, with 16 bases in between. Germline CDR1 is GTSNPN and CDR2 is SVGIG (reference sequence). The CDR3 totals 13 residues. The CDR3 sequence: CAWSRQDGIGYTF. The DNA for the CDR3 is TGTGCCTGGAGCAGACAAGACGGAATAGGCTACACCTTC.

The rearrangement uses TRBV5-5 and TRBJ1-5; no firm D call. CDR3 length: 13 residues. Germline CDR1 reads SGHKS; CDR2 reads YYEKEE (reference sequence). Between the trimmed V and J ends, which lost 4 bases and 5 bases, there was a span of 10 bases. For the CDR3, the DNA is TGTGCCAGCAGCATGCAGGAGGATCAGCCCCAGCATTTT. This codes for CASSMQEDQPQHF.

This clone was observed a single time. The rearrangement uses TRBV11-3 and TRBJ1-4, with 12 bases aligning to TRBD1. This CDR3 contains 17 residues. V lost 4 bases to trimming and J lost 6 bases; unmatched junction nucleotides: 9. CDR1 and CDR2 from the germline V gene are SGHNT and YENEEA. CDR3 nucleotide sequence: TGTGCCAGCAGCTCGGGACAGGGGGCCACCCTCCATGAAAAACTGTTTTTT. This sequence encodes CASSSGQGATLHEKLFF.

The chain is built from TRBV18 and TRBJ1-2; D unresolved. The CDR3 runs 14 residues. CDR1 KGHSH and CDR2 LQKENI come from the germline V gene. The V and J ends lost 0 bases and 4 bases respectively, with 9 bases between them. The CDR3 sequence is CASSPPTVSYGYTF. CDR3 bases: TGTGCCAGCTCACCACCAACAGTCAGCTATGGCTACACCTTC.

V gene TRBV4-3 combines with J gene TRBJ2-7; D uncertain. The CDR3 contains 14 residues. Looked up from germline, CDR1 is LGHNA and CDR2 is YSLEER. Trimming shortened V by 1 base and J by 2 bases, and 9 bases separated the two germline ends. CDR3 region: CASSQGTQAYEQYF. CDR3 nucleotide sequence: TGCGCCAGCAGCCAAGGCACACAAGCCTACGAGCAGTACTTC.

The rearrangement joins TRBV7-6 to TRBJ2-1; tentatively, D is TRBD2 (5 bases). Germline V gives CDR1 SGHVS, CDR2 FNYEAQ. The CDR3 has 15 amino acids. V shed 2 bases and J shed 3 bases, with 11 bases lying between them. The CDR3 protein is CASSLSLAVYNEQFF. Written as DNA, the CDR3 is TGTGCCAGCAGCTTAAGCCTAGCCGTCTACAATGAGCAGTTCTTC.

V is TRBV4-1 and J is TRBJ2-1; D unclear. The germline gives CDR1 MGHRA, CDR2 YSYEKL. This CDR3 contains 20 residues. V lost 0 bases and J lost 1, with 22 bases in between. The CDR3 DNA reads TGCGCCAGCAGCCAAGATCCCCCCCTGCGGAGATCAAGGTCCTACAATGAGCAGTTCTTC. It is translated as CASSQDPPLRRSRSYNEQFF.

The CDR3 DNA is TGTGCCAGCAGCTTAGCGAGGACAGGTTCATGGGATACGCAGTATTTT. This sequence encodes CASSLARTGSWDTQYF. The chain carries TRBV7-9 and TRBJ2-3; 7 bases are a match to TRBD1. The germline V gene encodes CDR1 SEHNR and CDR2 FQNEAQ (reference sequence). Trimming cost V 0 bases and J 6 bases; bases outside gene matches: 9. The CDR3 spans 16 residues.

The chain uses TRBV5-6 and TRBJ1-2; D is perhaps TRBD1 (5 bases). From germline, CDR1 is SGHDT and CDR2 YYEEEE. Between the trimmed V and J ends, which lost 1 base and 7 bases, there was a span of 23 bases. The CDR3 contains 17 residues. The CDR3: CASSLRPDAGLEGGYTF. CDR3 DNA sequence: TGTGCCAGCAGCTTGCGGCCGGATGCGGGACTGGAGGGTGGCTACACCTTC. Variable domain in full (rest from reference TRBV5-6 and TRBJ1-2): DAGVTQSPTHLIKTRGQQVTLRCSPKSGHDTVSWYQQALGQGPQFIFQYYEEEERQRGNFPDRFSGHQFPNYSSELNVNALLLGDSALYLCASSLRPDAGLEGGYTFGSGTRLTVV.

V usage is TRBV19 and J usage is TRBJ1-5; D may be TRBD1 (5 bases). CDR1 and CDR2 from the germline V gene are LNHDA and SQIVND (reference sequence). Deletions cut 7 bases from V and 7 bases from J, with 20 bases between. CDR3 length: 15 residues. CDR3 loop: CASNPARGVGQPQHF. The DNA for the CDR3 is TGTGCCAGTAACCCGGCCCGGGGGGTCGGGCAGCCCCAGCATTTT.

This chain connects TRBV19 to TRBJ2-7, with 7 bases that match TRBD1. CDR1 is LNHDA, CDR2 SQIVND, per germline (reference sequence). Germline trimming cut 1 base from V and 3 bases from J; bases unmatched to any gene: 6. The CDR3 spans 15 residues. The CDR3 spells CASSIGVGQIYEQYF. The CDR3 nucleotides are TGTGCCAGTAGTATAGGAGTGGGACAGATCTACGAGCAGTACTTC.

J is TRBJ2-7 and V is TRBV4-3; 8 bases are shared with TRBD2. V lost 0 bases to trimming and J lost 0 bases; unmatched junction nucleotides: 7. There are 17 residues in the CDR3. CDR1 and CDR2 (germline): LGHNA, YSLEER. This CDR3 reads CASSQELVAGSSYEQYF. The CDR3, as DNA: TGCGCCAGCAGCCAAGAGTTGGTAGCGGGGAGCTCCTACGAGCAGTACTTC.

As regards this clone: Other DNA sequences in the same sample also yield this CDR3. Written as DNA, the CDR3 is TGCAGCGTTGGAAGGACACAAGAGACCCAGTACTTC. Translating it yields CSVGRTQETQYF. V usage is TRBV29-1 and J usage is TRBJ2-5; tentatively, D is TRBD1 (5 bases). The germline gives CDR1 SQVTM, CDR2 ANQGSEA. V lost 4 bases and J lost 2, with 8 bases in between. CDR3 length: 12 amino acids.

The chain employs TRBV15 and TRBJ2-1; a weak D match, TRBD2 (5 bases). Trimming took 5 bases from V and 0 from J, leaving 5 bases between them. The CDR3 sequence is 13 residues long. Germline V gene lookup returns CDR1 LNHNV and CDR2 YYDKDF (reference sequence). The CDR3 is CATSGSSYNEQFF. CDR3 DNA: TGTGCCACCAGCGGGAGCTCCTACAATGAGCAGTTCTTC.

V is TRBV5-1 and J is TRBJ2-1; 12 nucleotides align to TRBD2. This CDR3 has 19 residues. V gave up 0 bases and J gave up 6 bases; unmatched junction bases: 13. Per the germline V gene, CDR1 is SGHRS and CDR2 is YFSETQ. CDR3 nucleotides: TGCGCCAGCAGCTTGGTGGGGACTACCTCTAGCGGGAGGGTCAATGAGCAGTTCTTC. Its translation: CASSLVGTTSSGRVNEQFF.